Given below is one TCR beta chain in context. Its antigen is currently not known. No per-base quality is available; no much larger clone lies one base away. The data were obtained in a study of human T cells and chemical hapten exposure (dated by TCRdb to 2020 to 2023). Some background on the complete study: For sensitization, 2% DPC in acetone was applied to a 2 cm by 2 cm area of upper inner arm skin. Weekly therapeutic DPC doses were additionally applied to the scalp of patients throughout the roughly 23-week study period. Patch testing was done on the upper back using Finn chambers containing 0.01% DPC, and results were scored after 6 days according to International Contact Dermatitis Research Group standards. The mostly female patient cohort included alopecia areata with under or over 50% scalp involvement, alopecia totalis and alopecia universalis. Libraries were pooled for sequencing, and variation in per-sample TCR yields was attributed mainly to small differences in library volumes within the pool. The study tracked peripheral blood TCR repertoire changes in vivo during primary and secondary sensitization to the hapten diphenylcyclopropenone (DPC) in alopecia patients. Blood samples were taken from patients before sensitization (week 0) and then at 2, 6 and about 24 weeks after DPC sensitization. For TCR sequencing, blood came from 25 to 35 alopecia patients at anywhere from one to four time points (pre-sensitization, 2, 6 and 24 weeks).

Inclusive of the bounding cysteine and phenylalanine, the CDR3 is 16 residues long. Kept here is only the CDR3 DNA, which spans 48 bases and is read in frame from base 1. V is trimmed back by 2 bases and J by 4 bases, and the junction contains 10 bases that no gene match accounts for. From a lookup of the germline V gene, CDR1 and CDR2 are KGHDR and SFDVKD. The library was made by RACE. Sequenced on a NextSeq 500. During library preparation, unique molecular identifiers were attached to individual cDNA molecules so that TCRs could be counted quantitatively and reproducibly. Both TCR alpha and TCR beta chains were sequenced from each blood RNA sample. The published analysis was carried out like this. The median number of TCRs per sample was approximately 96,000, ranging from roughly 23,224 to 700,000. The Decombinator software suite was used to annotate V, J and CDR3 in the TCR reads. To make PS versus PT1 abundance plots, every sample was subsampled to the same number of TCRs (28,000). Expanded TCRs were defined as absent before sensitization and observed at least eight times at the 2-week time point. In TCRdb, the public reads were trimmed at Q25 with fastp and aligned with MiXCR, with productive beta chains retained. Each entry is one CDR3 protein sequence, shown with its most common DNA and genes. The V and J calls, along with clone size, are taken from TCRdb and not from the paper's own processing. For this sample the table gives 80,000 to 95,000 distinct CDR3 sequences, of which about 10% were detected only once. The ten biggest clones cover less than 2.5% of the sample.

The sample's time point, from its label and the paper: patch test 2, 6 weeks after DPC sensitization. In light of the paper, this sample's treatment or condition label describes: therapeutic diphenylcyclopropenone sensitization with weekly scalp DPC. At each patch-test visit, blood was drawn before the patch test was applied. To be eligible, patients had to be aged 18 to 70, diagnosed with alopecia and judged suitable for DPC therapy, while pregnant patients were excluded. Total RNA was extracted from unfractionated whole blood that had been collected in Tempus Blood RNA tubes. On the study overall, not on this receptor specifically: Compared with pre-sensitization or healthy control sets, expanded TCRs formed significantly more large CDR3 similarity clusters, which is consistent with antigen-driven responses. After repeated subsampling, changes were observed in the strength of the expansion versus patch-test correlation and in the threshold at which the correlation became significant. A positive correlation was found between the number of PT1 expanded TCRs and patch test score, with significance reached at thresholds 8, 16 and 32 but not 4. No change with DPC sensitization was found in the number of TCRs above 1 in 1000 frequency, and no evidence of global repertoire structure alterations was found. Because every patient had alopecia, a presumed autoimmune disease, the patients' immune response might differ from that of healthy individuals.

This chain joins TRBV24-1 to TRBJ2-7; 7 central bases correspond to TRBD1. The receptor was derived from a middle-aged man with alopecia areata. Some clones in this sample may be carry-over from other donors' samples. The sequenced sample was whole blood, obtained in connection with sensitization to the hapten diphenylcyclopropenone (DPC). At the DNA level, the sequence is TGTGCCACCAGTGATTCCACCTCAGGGGGAGTGTACGAGCAGTACTTC. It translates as CATSDSTSGGVYEQYF.